Shown below are 10 T cell receptor beta chains from a single sample sequenced in a study of T cells in Graves' hyperthyroidism and ophthalmopathy. RNA transcripts gave rise to amplified TCR beta CDR3 regions. TCR CDR3 underwent first-round RT-PCR with the HTBI primer set. Each CDR3 protein gets one entry after TCRdb re-called the multiplex PCR reads with MiXCR. The top ten hold roughly an eighth of the sample, which has about 640,000 distinct CDR3 sequences, roughly 15% seen once. The sample comprised blood. The receptor source for this set is a woman aged 50 to 60 with Graves' ophthalmopathy.

This clonotype has a single count. A much larger clone is a single base away; this may be a read error. The chain uses TRBV28 and TRBJ2-7, with 10 positions matching TRBD2. V lost 8 bases, J lost 1 base, and 8 bases stayed unmatched. CDR3 length: 15 residues. Germline-derived CDR1 and CDR2 are MDHEN and SYDVKM. CDR3 bases: TGTGCCAGCGGTACAAGCGGGAGGGTATCCTACGAGCAGTACTTC. Protein sequence: CASGTSGRVSYEQYF.

This clonotype was seen ten or more times. The chain has TRBV5-1 and TRBJ2-7; no reliable D call. The CDR3 is 15 amino acids. The V gene's germline CDR1 is SGHRS and CDR2 YFSETQ. Trimming took 0 bases from V and 4 from J, leaving 14 bases between them. The CDR3 protein is CASSLEMTSRYEQYF. In nucleotides, the CDR3 is TGCGCCAGCAGCTTGGAAATGACCAGTCGATACGAGCAGTACTTC.

This clonotype was counted a few times. The genes are TRBV24-1 and TRBJ2-7; TRBD2 agrees at 9 bases. This CDR3 is built from 22 residues. The V segment lost 4 bases and the J segment 1 base; nucleotides outside the gene matches: 25. Per germline, CDR1 KGHDR and CDR2 SFDVKD. CDR3 in DNA: TGTGCCACCAGTGACTTGGGACGGGGTCGGGGCCTAGCGGGAATATCTTCCTACGAGCAGTACTTC. Translated: CATSDLGRGRGLAGISSYEQYF.

This clonotype was seen at least ten times. The rearrangement uses TRBV5-5 and TRBJ2-5, with D possibly TRBD2 on 7 matching bases. Between the trimmed V and J ends, which lost 0 bases and 3 bases, there was a span of 12 bases. Germline V gene lookup returns CDR1 SGHKS and CDR2 YYEKEE (reference sequence). CDR3 size: 15 residues. The CDR3 nucleotides are TGTGCCAGCAGCTTGGAGGGGGGGCCAGAAGAGACCCAGTACTTC. It is translated as CASSLEGGPEETQYF.

This clonotype was seen at least ten times. The chain carries TRBV7-6 and TRBJ1-1, with D hard to call. Per germline, CDR1 SGHVS and CDR2 FNYEAQ. Trimming cost V 4 bases and J 2 bases, with 8 bases left between them. The length of the CDR3 is 13 residues. CDR3: CASSSLDNTEAFF. Written as DNA, the CDR3 is TGTGCCAGCAGCTCCCTGGATAACACTGAAGCTTTCTTT.

V and J are TRBV20-1 and TRBJ2-1, with D maybe TRBD1 (6 bases). Per the germline V gene, CDR1 is DFQATT and CDR2 is SNEGSKA (reference sequence). V gave up 2 bases and J gave up 0 bases, with 32 bases separating them. The CDR3 contains 22 residues. This chain's CDR3 is CSARNILGGQGLWVSSYNEQFF. The CDR3 coding sequence is TGCAGTGCTAGAAACATTCTTGGTGGCCAGGGGCTATGGGTAAGCTCCTACAATGAGCAGTTCTTC.

This clonotype was observed at least ten times. The J gene is TRBJ1-6, the V gene TRBV7-2; D is unresolved. CDR3 length: 14 residues. Germline V lookup: CDR1 SGHTA, CDR2 FQGNSA. The ends were cut back, 6 bases at V and 7 bases at J, with 13 bases in the middle. The CDR3 is CASRRGAANSPLHF. For the CDR3, the DNA is TGTGCCAGCAGAAGAGGAGCAGCGAATTCACCCCTCCACTTT.

The J gene is TRBJ1-2, the V gene TRBV11-2, with no clear D. V lost 1 base and J 6 bases, leaving 27 bases between the germline ends. This CDR3 has 19 residues. Germline V gene sequence: CDR1 SGHAT, CDR2 FQNNGV. The CDR3 sequence is CASSLVLVWAQEATHGYTF. The CDR3 nucleotides are TGTGCCAGCAGCTTAGTTTTGGTTTGGGCTCAGGAGGCAACCCATGGCTACACCTTC. Based on the CDR3 plus reference TRBV11-2 and TRBJ1-2, the full variable domain is EAGVAQSPRYKIIEKRQSVAFWCNPISGHATLYWYQQILGQGPKLLIQFQNNGVVDDSQLPKDRFSAERLKGVDSTLKIQPAKLEDSAVYLCASSLVLVWAQEATHGYTFGSGTRLTVV.

This clonotype occurred many times. Here the CDR3 reads CASSPAQGLSYEQYF. The CDR3 DNA reads TGTGCCAGCTCACCGGCACAGGGCCTCTCCTACGAGCAGTACTTC. The V and J genes are TRBV18 and TRBJ2-7; D possibly corresponds to TRBD1 (6 bases). The V end was cut by 3 bases, the J end by 0 bases, with 12 bases between. The germline gives CDR1 KGHSH, CDR2 LQKENI. The CDR3 is made up of 15 amino acids. Together with reference TRBV18 and TRBJ2-7, the CDR3 gives the full variable domain: NAGVMQNPRHLVRRRGQEARLRCSPMKGHSHVYWYRQLPEEGLKFMVYLQKENIIDESGMPKERFSAEFPKEGPSILRIQQVVRGDSAAYFCASSPAQGLSYEQYFGPGTRLTVT.

This clonotype was seen at least ten times. The chain couples TRBV7-2 to TRBJ2-2; D not resolved. Germline V CDR1 and CDR2: SGHTA, FQGNSA. Trimming took off 1 base at V and 4 bases at J, with 10 bases between the two ends. The CDR3 is made up of 15 amino acids. CDR3 sequence reads: CASSLEQTSTGELFF. Written as DNA, the CDR3 is TGTGCCAGCAGCTTAGAGCAAACAAGCACCGGGGAGCTGTTTTTT.